The next 11 T cell receptor beta chains were all read from a single sample in a study of multiple sclerosis patients with progressive multifocal leukoencephalopathy. Assay: immunoSEQ multiplex PCR; the TCRdb copy retains only in-frame clones and omits some. The table shows about 28,000 clones, with more than 75% occurring only once. Described time point: before natalizumab initiation. The sample was PBMCs. Receptors were obtained from a human donor with multiple sclerosis.

This chain joins TRBV5-5 and TRBJ1-3, with D maybe TRBD1 (5 bases). With 3 bases removed from V and 0 bases from J, the gap between germline ends came to 13 bases. Germline V lookup: CDR1 SGHKS, CDR2 YYEKEE (reference sequence). This CDR3 has 16 residues. This CDR3 is CASSSMGLSSGNTIYF. DNA of the CDR3: TGTGCCAGCAGCTCGATGGGGCTTAGCTCTGGAAACACCATATATTTT.

The J gene is TRBJ1-5, the V gene TRBV4-2, with D possibly being TRBD1 (6 bases). Germline values: CDR1 LGHNA, CDR2 YNFKEQ. This CDR3 contains 20 residues. With 1 base removed from V and 0 bases from J, the gap between germline ends came to 22 bases. The CDR3 loop is CASSQANLDSALVSNQPQHF. In DNA, the CDR3 is TGTGCCAGCAGCCAAGCCAATTTGGACAGCGCCCTTGTTAGCAATCAGCCCCAGCATTTT.

The rearrangement links TRBV11-2 to TRBJ2-3; D is uncertain. V was trimmed by 2 bases and J by 0 bases, leaving 0 bases between them. The CDR3 has 12 amino acids. The germline CDR1 and CDR2 sequences are SGHAT and FQNNGV. CDR3: CASSLSTDTQYF. CDR3 DNA sequence: TGTGCCAGCAGCTTAAGCACAGATACGCAGTATTTT.

The rearrangement links TRBV29-1 to TRBJ1-2, with D possibly TRBD1 on 5 matching bases. The V gene lost 1 base and the J gene lost 2 bases, with 11 bases spanning the gap. Germline values: CDR1 SQVTM, CDR2 ANQGSEA. The length of the CDR3 is 14 residues. The CDR3 loop reads CSVEAGGSNYGYTF. As DNA, the CDR3 is TGCAGCGTTGAAGCGGGGGGGTCGAACTATGGCTACACCTTC.

The chain joins TRBV19 to TRBJ1-5; D ambiguous. Between the trimmed V and J ends, which lost 3 bases and 4 bases, there was a span of 16 bases. The CDR3 loop spans 16 amino acids. Germline loops: CDR1 LNHDA, CDR2 SQIVND (reference sequence). CDR3 DNA sequence: TGTGCCAGTAGTATCCGGAGGACGACCAAGAATCAGCCCCAGCATTTT. Translation gives CASSIRRTTKNQPQHF.

The rearrangement links TRBV15 to TRBJ1-5; perhaps TRBD1 as D (5 bases). CDR3 size: 13 residues. CDR1 is LNHNV and CDR2 is YYDKDF in the germline V gene (reference sequence). V shed 6 bases and J shed 5 bases, with 11 bases lying between them. As DNA, the CDR3 is TGTGCCACCAGACAACGGGGGGATCAGCCCCAGCATTTT. Protein sequence: CATRQRGDQPQHF. The complete variable domain, with remaining parts taken from reference TRBV15 and TRBJ1-5, reads DAMVIQNPRYQVTQFGKPVTLSCSQTLNHNVMYWYQQKSSQAPKLLFHYYDKDFNNEADTPDNFQSRRPNTSFCFLDIRSPGLGDTAMYLCATRQRGDQPQHFGDGTRLSIL.

V usage is TRBV2 and J usage is TRBJ1-6; 8 positions agree with TRBD1. CDR1 SNHLY and CDR2 FYNNEI come from the germline V gene. V lost 6 bases to trimming and J lost 0 bases; unmatched junction nucleotides: 7. The CDR3 has 17 residues. CDR3 protein: CASRTPQGASYNSPLHF. In DNA form, the CDR3 reads TGTGCCAGCAGGACCCCTCAGGGGGCCTCCTATAATTCACCCCTCCACTTT.

CDR3 DNA: TGTGCCAGCAGCCCCCCAGGGGGCCATACGGGTGAAAAACTGTTTTTT. Residues: CASSPPGGHTGEKLFF. The chain joins TRBV9 to TRBJ1-4, with 8 bases fitting TRBD1. This CDR3 has 16 amino acids. The V gene end was trimmed by 4 bases and the J gene end by 7 bases; junction bases not matched to a gene: 12. The germline V gene encodes CDR1 SGDLS and CDR2 YYNGEE.

This clone has a single count. The chain carries TRBV6-5 and TRBJ1-1; no firm D call. CDR1 is MNHEY and CDR2 is SVGAGI in the germline V gene. The CDR3 is 12 residues long. Trimming pared 5 bases from V and 8 bases from J, leaving 12 bases between. In DNA form, the CDR3 reads TGTGCCAGCAGTCATCGAAGTGGAGAAGCTTTCTTT. Translation: CASSHRSGEAFF.

The sample holds a few counts of this clone. The gene calls are TRBV7-9 and TRBJ2-7; 7 bases line up with TRBD1. V trimming: 5 bases; J trimming: 5 bases; junction bases outside the gene matches: 3. The length of the CDR3 is 12 residues. CDR1 is SEHNR and CDR2 is FQNEAQ in the germline V gene (reference sequence). The CDR3 reads CASSRQGDEQYF. CDR3 coding DNA: TGTGCCAGCAGCCGACAGGGCGACGAGCAGTACTTC.

This chain joins TRBV10-3 and TRBJ1-6; D is unresolved. Per germline, CDR1 ENHRY and CDR2 SYGVKD. The CDR3 is made up of 14 amino acids. The V and J ends lost 8 bases and 9 bases respectively, with 17 bases between them. The CDR3 DNA is TGTGCCATCTCTTTCGGGCGGGGTAGTTCACCCCTCCACTTT. This encodes CAISFGRGSSPLHF.